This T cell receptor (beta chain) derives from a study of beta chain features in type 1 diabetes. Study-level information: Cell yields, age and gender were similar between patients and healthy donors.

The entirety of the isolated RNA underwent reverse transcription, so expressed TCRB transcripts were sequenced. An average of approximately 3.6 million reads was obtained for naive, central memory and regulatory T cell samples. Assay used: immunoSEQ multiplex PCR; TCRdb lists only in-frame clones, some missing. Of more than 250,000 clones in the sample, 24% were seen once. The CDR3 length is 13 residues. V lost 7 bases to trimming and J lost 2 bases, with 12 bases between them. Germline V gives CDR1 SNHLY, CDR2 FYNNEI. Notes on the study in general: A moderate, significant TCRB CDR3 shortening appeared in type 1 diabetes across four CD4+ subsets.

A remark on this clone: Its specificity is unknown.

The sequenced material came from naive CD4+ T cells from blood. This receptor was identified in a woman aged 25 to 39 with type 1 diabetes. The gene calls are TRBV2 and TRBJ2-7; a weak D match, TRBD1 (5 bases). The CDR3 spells CASTHRLTYEQYF. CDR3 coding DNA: TGTGCCAGCACCCACAGGCTAACCTACGAGCAGTACTTC.